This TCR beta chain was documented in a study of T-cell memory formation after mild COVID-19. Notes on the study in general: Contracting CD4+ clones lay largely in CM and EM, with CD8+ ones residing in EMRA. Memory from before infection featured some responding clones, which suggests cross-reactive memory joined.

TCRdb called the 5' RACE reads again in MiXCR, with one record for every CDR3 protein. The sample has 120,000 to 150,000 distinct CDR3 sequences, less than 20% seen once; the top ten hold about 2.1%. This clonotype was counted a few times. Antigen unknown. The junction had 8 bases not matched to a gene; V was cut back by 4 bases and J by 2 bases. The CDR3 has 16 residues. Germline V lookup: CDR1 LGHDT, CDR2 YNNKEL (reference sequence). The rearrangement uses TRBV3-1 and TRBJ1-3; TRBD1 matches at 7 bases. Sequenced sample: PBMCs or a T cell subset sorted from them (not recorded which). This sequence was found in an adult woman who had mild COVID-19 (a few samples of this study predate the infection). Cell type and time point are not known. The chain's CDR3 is CASSPFRGGPGNTIYF. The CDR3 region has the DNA TGTGCCAGCAGCCCTTTCAGGGGGGGACCTGGAAACACCATATATTTT.